The subject of this entry is one T cell receptor (beta chain). Antigen: not known. This sample is drawn from a study of PD-L1 blockade in urothelial cancer. The wider study: Male sex and bladder-origin urothelial cancer characterized about 85% of the roughly 29 patients. Before enrollment, 0 to 3 chemotherapy regimens had been given to patients. Typically, measured as a median, blood samples had 140,000 or so T cells. General study results and limits: Survival was better when pretreatment blood TCR clonality fell below the median.

The CDR3 extends over 15 amino acids. Between the trimmed V and J ends, which lost 3 bases and 2 bases, there was a span of 15 bases. Germline-derived CDR1 and CDR2 are SGHRS and YFSETQ. TCRdb keeps only in-frame clones here, not all; method: immunoSEQ multiplex PCR. The table records more than 85,000 clones, around 86% of them present only once. Time point given: pretreatment peripheral blood. The V call is TRBV5-1, the J call TRBJ2-7, with D maybe TRBD2 (5 bases). This clonotype originated in a man aged 55 to 70 with urothelial cancer. Sequenced material: PBMCs, taken around atezolizumab (anti-PD-L1) treatment. The CDR3 loop is CASSSGLHLPYEQYF. CDR3 coding DNA: TGCGCCAGCAGCTCTGGACTTCACCTTCCCTACGAGCAGTACTTC.